This T cell receptor beta chain was profiled in a study of T-cell reconstitution after alpha-beta-depleted transplantation in children. CDR1 and CDR2 from the germline V gene are LGHDT and YNNKEL (reference sequence). Trimming took off 0 bases at V and 5 bases at J, with 13 bases between the two ends. There are 15 residues in the CDR3. The library targeted TCRbeta and was prepared with unique molecular identifiers. One entry per CDR3 protein results from TCRdb running MiXCR on the PCR reads. The sample lists over 450,000 distinct CDR3 sequences, roughly 10% seen once, with approximately 2% in the top ten. Study observations and caveats: Surviving recipient T cells and thymic progenitors accounted for the high day-60 TCRbeta diversity observed in some patients.

In this sample, this clonotype turned up many times. Its antigen is not known. This TCR derives from a child aged 2 to 9 with inherited bone marrow failure, due to receive a stem cell transplant. The chain couples TRBV3-1 to TRBJ1-1; D is uncertain. This specimen consisted of PBMCs, obtained before TCRalphabeta/CD19-depleted stem cell transplant. CDR3 sequence: CASSQEWLSGTEAFF. The CDR3 region has the DNA TGTGCCAGCAGCCAAGAATGGTTAAGTGGGACTGAAGCTTTCTTT.